The present entry profiles one T cell receptor (beta chain) with its context. These data originate in a study of CD8+ T cells in alopecia areata. Once RNA had been extracted, it was reverse transcribed into cDNA to act as the sequencing template. Profiling relied on immunoSEQ multiplex PCR, and the TCRdb table lists in-frame clones only, not all of them. The data show 80,000 or so clones, about 71% seen once. With 7 bases removed from V and 2 bases from J, the gap between germline ends came to 24 bases. Per the germline V gene, CDR1 is MNHEY and CDR2 is SMNVEV (reference sequence). This CDR3 has 17 amino acids. The treatment denotes: oral pan-JAK inhibitor, 5-10 mg twice daily.

The sample was CD8+ T cells sorted from blood, taken at week 24, from a patient treated with tofacitinib. The source of this sequence is a human donor with alopecia areata. The rearrangement links TRBV27 to TRBJ2-7; D ambiguous. DNA of the CDR3: TGTGCCAGCAACTCACTAAATCCGGGCAAGGCGACCTACGAGCAGTACTTC. Its protein is CASNSLNPGKATYEQYF.